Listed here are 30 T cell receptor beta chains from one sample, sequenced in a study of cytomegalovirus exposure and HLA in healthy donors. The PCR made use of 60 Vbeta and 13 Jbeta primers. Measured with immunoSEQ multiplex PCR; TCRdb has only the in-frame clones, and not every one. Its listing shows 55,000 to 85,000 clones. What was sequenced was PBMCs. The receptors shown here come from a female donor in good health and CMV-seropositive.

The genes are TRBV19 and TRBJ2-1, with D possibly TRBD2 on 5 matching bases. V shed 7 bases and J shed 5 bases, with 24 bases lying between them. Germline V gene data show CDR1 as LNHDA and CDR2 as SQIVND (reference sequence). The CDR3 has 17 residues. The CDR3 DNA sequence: TGTGCCAGTAAAGCGGCAGGATTGGGTATCCACGACAATGAGCAGTTCTTC. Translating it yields CASKAAGLGIHDNEQFF.

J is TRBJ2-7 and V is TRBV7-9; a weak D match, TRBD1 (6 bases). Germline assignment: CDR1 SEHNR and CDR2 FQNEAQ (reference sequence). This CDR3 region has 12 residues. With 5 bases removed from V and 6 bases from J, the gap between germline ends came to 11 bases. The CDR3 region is CASSGIGGEQYF. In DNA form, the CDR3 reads TGTGCCAGCAGCGGGATAGGGGGCGAGCAGTACTTC.

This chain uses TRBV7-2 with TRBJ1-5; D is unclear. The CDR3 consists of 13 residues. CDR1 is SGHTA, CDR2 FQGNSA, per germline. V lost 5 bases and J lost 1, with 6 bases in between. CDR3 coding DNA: TGTGCCAGCAGCCTCCAGAGCAATCAGCCCCAGCATTTT. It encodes CASSLQSNQPQHF.

The CDR3 is CASSLNRLMSEKLFF. Here the CDR3 DNA reads TGTGCCAGCAGCCTGAATCGCTTAATGAGTGAAAAACTGTTTTTT. This chain links TRBV6-1 with TRBJ1-4; no firm D call. Trimming removed 6 bases from V and 7 bases from J, with 18 bases in between. The CDR3 consists of 15 residues. Per germline, CDR1 MNHNS and CDR2 SASEGT.

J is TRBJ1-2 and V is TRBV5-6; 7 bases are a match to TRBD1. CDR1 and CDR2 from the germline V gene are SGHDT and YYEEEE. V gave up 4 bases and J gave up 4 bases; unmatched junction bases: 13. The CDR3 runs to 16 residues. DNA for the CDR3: TGTGCCAGCAGCCAGGGGGACGGAAAAGGACTCTATGGCTACACCTTC. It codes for CASSQGDGKGLYGYTF. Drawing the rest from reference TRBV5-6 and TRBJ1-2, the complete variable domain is DAGVTQSPTHLIKTRGQQVTLRCSPKSGHDTVSWYQQALGQGPQFIFQYYEEEERQRGNFPDRFSGHQFPNYSSELNVNALLLGDSALYLCASSQGDGKGLYGYTFGSGTRLTVV.

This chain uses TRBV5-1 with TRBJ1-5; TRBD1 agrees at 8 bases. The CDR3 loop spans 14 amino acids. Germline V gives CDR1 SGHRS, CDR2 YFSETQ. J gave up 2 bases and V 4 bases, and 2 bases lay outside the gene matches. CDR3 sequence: CASSLTGGNQPQHF. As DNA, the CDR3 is TGCGCCAGCAGCCTGACAGGGGGCAATCAGCCCCAGCATTTT.

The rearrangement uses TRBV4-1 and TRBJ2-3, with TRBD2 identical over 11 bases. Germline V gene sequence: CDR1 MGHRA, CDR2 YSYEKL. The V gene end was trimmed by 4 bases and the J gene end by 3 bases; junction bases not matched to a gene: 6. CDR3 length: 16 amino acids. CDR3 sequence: CASSPRLAGTTDTQYF. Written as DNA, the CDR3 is TGCGCCAGCAGCCCACGACTAGCGGGAACTACAGATACGCAGTATTTT.

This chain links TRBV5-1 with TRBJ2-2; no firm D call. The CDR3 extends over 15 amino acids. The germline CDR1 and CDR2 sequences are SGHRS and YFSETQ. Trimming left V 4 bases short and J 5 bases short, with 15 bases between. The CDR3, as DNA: TGCGCCAGCAGCCTAAAGACTGGCCAGACCGGGGAGCTGTTTTTT. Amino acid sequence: CASSLKTGQTGELFF.

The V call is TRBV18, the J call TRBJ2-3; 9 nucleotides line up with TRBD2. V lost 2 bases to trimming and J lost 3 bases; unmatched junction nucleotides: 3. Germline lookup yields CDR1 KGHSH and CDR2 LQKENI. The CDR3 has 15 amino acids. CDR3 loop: CASSPRLAVTDTQYF. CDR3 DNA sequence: TGTGCCAGCTCACCAAGACTAGCGGTAACAGATACGCAGTATTTT.

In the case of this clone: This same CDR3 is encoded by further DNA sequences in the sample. CDR3 sequence (DNA): TGTGCCAGCTCACCCTGGACAGGGATGAACACTGAAGCTTTCTTT. Translation gives CASSPWTGMNTEAFF. The J gene is TRBJ1-1, the V gene TRBV18; TRBD1 agrees at 8 bases. From germline, CDR1 is KGHSH and CDR2 LQKENI. Unmatched junction bases numbered 3, after V lost 3 bases and J lost 0 bases. The CDR3 length is 15 residues. Full variable domain (rest looked up from reference TRBV18 and TRBJ1-1): NAGVMQNPRHLVRRRGQEARLRCSPMKGHSHVYWYRQLPEEGLKFMVYLQKENIIDESGMPKERFSAEFPKEGPSILRIQQVVRGDSAAYFCASSPWTGMNTEAFFGQGTRLTVV.

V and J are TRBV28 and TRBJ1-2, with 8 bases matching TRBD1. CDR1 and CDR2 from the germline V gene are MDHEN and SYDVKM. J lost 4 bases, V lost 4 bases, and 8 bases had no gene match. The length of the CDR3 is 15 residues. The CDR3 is CASSYSGTGAYGYTF. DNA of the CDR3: TGTGCCAGCAGTTATTCCGGGACAGGCGCCTATGGCTACACCTTC.

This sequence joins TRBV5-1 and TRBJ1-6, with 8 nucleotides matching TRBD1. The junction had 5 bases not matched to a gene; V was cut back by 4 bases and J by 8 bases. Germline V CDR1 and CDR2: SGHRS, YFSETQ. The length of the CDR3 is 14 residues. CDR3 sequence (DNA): TGCGCCAGCAGCCGGGACAGGAGGGATTCACCCCTCCACTTT. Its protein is CASSRDRRDSPLHF.

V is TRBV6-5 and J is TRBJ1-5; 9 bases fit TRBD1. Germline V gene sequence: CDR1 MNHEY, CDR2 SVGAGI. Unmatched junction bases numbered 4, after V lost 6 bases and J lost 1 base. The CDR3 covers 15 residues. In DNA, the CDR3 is TGTGCCAGCAGCCGGGACAGGGTCAGCAATCAGCCCCAGCATTTT. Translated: CASSRDRVSNQPQHF.

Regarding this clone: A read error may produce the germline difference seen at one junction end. CDR3 loop: CASSQDSGTANTEDFF. CDR3 nucleotide sequence: TGCGCCAGCAGCCAAGATTCCGGGACAGCGAACACTGAAGATTTCTTT. The rearrangement joins TRBV4-3 to TRBJ1-1; 7 positions agree with TRBD1. Germline assignment: CDR1 LGHNA and CDR2 YSLEER. The CDR3 runs 16 residues.

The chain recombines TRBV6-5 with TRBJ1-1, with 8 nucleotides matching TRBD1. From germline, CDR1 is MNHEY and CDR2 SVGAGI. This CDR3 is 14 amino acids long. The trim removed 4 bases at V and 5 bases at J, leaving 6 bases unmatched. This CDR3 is CASSWQGAVTEAFF. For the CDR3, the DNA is TGTGCCAGCAGTTGGCAGGGGGCGGTGACTGAAGCTTTCTTT.

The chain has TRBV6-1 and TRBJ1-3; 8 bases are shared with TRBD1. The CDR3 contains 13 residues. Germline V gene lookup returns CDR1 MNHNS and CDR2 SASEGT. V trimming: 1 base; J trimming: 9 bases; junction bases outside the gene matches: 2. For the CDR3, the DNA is TGTGCCAGCAGTGAAGAACAGGGGGGCACCATATATTTT. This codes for CASSEEQGGTIYF.

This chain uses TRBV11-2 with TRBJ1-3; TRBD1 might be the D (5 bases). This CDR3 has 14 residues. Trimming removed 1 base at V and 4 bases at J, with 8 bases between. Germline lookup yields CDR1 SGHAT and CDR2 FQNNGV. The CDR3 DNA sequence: TGTGCCAGCAGCTTAGCAGGGTCGGGAAACACCATATATTTT. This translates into CASSLAGSGNTIYF.

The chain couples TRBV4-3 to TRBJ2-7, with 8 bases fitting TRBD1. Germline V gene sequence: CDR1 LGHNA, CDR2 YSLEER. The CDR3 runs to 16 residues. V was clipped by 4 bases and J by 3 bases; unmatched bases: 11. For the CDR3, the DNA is TGCGCCAGCAGCCTTATCCGGGGACAGGACCTCTACGAGCAGTACTTC. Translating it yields CASSLIRGQDLYEQYF.

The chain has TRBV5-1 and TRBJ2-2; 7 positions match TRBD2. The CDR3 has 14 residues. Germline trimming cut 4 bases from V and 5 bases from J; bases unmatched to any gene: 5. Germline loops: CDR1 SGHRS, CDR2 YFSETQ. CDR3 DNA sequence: TGCGCCAGCAGCCCCGAACTAGCGACCGGGGAGCTGTTTTTT. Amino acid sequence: CASSPELATGELFF.

CDR3 sequence reads: CASSLNPGLAYEQYF. The CDR3 DNA reads as TGCGCCAGCAGCCTCAACCCGGGACTAGCTTACGAGCAGTACTTC. The chain is built from TRBV5-1 and TRBJ2-7; 9 bases fit TRBD2. J lost 4 bases, V lost 4 bases, and 9 bases had no gene match. There are 15 residues in the CDR3. Germline CDR1 is SGHRS and CDR2 is YFSETQ.

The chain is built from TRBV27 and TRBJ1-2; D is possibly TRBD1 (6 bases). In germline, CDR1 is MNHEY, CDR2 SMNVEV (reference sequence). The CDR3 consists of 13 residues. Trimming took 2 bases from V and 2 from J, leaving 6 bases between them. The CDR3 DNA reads TGTGCCAGCAGTTTAGGACAGAACTATGGCTACACCTTC. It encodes CASSLGQNYGYTF.

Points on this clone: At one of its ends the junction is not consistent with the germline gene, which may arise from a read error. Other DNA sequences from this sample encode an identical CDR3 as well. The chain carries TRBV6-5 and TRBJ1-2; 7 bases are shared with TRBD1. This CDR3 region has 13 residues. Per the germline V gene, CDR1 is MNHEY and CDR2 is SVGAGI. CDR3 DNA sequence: TGTGCCAGCAGTTACCAAGACAGGGAAGGCTACACCTTT. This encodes CASSYQDREGYTF.

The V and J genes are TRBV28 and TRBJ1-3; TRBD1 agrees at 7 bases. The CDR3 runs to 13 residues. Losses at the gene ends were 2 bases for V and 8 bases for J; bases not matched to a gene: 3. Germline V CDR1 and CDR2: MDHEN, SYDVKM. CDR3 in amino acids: CASSLGRGDTIYF. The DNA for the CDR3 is TGTGCCAGCAGTTTAGGCAGGGGGGACACCATATATTTT.

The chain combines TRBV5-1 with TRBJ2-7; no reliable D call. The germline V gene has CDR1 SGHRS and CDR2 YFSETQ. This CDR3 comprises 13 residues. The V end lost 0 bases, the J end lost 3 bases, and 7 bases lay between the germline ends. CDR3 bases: TGCGCCAGCAGCTTGGCGGTCAACTACGAGCAGTACTTC. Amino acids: CASSLAVNYEQYF.

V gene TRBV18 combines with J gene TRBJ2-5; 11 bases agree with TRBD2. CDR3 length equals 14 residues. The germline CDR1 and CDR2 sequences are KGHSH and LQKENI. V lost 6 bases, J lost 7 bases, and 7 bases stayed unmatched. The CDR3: CASSPGTSGTTQYF. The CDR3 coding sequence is TGTGCCAGCTCTCCCGGGACTAGCGGTACGACCCAGTACTTC.

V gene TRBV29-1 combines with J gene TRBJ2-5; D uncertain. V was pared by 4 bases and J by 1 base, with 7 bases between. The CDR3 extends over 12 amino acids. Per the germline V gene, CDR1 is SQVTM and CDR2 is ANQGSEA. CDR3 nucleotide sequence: TGCAGCGTTGCAGTCAGCCAAGAGACCCAGTACTTC. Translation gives CSVAVSQETQYF.

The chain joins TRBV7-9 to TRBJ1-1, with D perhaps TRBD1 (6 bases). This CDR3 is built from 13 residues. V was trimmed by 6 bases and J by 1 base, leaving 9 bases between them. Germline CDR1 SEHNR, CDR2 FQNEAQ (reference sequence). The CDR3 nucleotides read TGTGCCAGCAGACGGGACACGAACACTGAAGCTTTCTTT. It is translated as CASRRDTNTEAFF.

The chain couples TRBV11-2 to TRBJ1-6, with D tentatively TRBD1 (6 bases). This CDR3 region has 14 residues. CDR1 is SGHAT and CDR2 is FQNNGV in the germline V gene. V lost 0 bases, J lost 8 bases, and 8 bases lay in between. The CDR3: CASSLEYRDSPLHF. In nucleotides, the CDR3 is TGTGCCAGCAGCTTAGAGTACAGGGATTCACCCCTCCACTTT. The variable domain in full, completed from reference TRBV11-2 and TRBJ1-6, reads EAGVAQSPRYKIIEKRQSVAFWCNPISGHATLYWYQQILGQGPKLLIQFQNNGVVDDSQLPKDRFSAERLKGVDSTLKIQPAKLEDSAVYLCASSLEYRDSPLHFGNGTRLTVT.

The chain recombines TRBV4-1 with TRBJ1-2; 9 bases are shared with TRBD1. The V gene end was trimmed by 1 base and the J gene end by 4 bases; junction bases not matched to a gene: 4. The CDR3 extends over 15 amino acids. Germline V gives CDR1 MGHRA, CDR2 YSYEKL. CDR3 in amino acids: CASSQGWGQGYGYTF. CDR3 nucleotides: TGCGCCAGCAGCCAAGGGTGGGGACAGGGCTATGGCTACACCTTC.

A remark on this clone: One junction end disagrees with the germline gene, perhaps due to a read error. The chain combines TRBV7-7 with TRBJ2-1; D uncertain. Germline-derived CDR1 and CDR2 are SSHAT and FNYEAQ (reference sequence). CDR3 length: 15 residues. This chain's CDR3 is CASSLGLSSYNEQFF. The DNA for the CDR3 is TGTGCTAGCAGCTTAGGATTGAGCTCCTACAATGAGCAGTTCTTC.